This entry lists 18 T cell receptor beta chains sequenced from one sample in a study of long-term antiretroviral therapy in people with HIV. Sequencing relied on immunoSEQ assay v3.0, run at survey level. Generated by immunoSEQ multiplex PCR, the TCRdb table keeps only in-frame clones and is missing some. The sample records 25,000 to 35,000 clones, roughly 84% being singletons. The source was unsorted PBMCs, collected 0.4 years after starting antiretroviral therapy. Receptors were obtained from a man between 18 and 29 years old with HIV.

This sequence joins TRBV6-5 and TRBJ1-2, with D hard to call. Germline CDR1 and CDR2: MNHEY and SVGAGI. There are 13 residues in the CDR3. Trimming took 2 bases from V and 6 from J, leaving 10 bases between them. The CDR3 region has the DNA TGTGCCAGCAGTTACCTAATGACCGATGGCTACACCTTC. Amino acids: CASSYLMTDGYTF.

CDR3 region: CASSQDSLADGSYEQYF. For the CDR3, the DNA is TGCGCCAGCAGCCAAGATTCGCTAGCGGATGGATCCTACGAGCAGTACTTC. The J gene is TRBJ2-7, the V gene TRBV4-1; 7 bases map to TRBD2. The CDR3 consists of 17 residues. V dropped 0 bases and J dropped 1; count of bases not matched to a gene: 9. CDR1 and CDR2 (germline): MGHRA, YSYEKL.

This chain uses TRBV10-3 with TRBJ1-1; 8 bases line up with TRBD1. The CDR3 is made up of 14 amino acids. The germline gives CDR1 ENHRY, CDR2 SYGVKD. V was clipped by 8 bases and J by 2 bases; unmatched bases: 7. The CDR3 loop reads CAISTGVDNTEAFF. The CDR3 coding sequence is TGTGCCATCTCGACAGGGGTTGACAACACTGAAGCTTTCTTT.

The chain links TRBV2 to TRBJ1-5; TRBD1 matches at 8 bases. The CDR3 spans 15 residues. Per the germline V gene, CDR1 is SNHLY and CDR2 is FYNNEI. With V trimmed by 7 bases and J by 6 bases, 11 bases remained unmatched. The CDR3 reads CASTRRQGISQPQHF. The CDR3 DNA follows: TGTGCCAGCACCAGACGACAGGGGATCAGTCAGCCCCAGCATTTT.

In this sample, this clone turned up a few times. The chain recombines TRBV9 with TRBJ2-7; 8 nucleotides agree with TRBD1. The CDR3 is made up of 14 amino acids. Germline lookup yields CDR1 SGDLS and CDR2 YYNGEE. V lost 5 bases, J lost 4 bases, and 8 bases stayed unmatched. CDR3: CASRADREHYEQYF. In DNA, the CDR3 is TGTGCCAGCAGGGCGGACAGGGAGCATTACGAGCAGTACTTC.

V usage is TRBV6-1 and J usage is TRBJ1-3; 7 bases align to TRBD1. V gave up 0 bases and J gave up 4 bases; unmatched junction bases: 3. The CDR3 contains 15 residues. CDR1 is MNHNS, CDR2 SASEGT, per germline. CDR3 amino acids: CASSEASDRGNTIYF. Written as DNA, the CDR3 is TGTGCCAGCAGTGAAGCTTCGGACAGGGGAAACACCATATATTTT.

CDR3 bases: TGTGCCAGCAGTAGGCCCAGGAACGAGCAGTACTTC. Amino acid sequence: CASSRPRNEQYF. This chain joins TRBV6-5 and TRBJ2-7; D unresolved. Between the trimmed V and J ends, which lost 5 bases and 5 bases, there was a span of 10 bases. CDR3 length: 12 amino acids. CDR1 is MNHEY and CDR2 is SVGAGI in the germline V gene.

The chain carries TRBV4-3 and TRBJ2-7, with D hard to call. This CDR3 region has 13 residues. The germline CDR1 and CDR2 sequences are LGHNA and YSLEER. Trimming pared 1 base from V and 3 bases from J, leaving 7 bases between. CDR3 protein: CASSQGGSYEQYF. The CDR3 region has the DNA TGCGCCAGCAGCCAAGGTGGCAGCTACGAGCAGTACTTC.

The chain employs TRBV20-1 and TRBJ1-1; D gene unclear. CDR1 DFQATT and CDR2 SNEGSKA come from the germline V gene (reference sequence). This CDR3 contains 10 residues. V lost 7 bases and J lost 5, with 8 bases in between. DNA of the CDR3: TGCAGTGTCGGAAGGACTGAAGCTTTCTTT. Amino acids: CSVGRTEAFF.

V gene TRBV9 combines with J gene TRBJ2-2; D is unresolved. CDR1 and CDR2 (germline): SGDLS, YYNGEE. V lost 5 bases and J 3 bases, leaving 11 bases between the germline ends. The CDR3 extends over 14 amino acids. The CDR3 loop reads CASRLGSYTGELFF. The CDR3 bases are TGTGCCAGCAGGCTGGGGTCTTACACCGGGGAGCTGTTTTTT.

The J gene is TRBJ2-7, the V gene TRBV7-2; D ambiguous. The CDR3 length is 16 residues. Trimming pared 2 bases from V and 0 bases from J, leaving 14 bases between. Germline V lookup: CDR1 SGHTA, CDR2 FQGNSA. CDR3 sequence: CASSLPAPRVSYEQYF. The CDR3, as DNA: TGTGCCAGCAGCTTACCAGCCCCCCGGGTCTCCTACGAGCAGTACTTC.

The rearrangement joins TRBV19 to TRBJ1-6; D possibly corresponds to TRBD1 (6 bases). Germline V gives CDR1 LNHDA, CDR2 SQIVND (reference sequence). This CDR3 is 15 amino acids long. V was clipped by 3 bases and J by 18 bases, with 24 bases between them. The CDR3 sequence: CASSIGRGRLSPSHF. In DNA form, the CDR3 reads TGTGCCAGTAGTATTGGCCGGGGGCGACTCTCCCCTTCCCACTTT. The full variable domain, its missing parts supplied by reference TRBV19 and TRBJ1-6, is DGGITQSPKYLFRKEGQNVTLSCEQNLNHDAMYWYRQDPGQGLRLIYYSQIVNDFQKGDIAEGYSVSREKKESFPLTVTSAQKNPTAFYLCASSIGRGRLSPSHFGNGTRLTVT.

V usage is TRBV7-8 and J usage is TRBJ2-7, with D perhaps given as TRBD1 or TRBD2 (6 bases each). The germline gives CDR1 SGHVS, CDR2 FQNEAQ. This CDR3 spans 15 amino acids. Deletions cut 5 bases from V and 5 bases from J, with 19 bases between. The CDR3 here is CASSLPQGTEHEQYF. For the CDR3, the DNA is TGTGCCAGCAGCCTACCCCAGGGGACTGAACACGAGCAGTACTTC.

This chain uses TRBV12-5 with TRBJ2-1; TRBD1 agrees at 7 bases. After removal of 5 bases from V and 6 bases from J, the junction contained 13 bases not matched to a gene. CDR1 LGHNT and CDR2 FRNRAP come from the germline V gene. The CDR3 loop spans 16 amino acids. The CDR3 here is CASGRPGTAYTNEQFF. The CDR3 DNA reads TGTGCTAGTGGTCGCCCCGGGACAGCTTATACCAATGAGCAGTTCTTC.

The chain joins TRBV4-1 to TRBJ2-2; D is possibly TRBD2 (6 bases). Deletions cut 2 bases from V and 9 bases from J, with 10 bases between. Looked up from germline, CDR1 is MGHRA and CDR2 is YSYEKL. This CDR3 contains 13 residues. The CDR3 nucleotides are TGCGCCAGCAGCCAAAGGGAGGACCGGGAGCTGTTTTTT. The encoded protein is CASSQREDRELFF.

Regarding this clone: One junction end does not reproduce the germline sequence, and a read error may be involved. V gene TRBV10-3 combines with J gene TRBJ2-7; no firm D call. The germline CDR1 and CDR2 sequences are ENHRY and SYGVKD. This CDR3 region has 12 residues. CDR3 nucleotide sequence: TGTGCCATCAGTGAGGACAATTTCAAAAGGCTTTTC. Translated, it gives CAISEDNFKRLF.

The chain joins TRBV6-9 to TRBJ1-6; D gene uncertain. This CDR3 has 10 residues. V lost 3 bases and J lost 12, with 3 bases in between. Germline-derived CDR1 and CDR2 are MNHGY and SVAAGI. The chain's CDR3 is CASSYRPLHF. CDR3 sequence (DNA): TGTGCCAGCAGTTACCGACCCCTCCACTTT.

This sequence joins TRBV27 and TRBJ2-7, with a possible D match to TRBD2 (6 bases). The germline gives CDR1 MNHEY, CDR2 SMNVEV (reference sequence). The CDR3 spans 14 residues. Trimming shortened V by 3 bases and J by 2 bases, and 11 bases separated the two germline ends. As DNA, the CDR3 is TGTGCCAGCAGTTTTGAGGGAGGTCCCTACGAGCAGTACTTC. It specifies CASSFEGGPYEQYF.